This TCR beta chain was retrieved from a study of blood T cell repertoires in COVID-19. Study context: Italy, Spain and the United States were the sources of the convalescent and acute COVID-19 samples.

Authors' processing steps: Nucleated cell number was recorded as an estimate derived from reference gene primer amplification. TCRdb keeps only in-frame clones here, not all; method: immunoSEQ multiplex PCR. V and J calls and clone size follow that table, whereas D and trimming were derived from the DNA. Of 250,000 to 350,000 clones in the sample, roughly 89% were seen once. The receptor was isolated from a woman aged 40 to 50 who had recovered from COVID-19. Sample: peripheral blood.

CDR3 nucleotide sequence: TGTGCCAGCAGCCTCTCGTCGGTGCTTCCCTACGAGCAGTACTTC. Its translation is CASSLSSVLPYEQYF. The J gene is TRBJ2-7, the V gene TRBV3-1 (or the pseudogene TRBV3-2), with D unclear. CDR1 and CDR2 from the germline V gene are LGHDT and YNNKEL (reference sequence). This CDR3 has 15 residues. V lost 4 bases, J lost 2 bases, and 15 bases lay in between.